The clone carrying this TCR beta chain was recorded once. The data were obtained in a study of blood T cell repertoires in COVID-19. Clones were sequenced by immunoSEQ multiplex PCR, and TCRdb holds only the in-frame ones, with some missing. Of 200,000 or so clones listed, 80% are singletons. The CDR3 is 15 residues long. CDR1 and CDR2 from the germline V gene are KGHSH and LQKENI. Between the trimmed V and J ends, which lost 0 bases and 1 base, there was a span of 9 bases. The specimen sequenced was PBMCs or T cells enriched from blood (not recorded which). The clonotype was recovered from a middle-aged woman with acute COVID-19. V is TRBV18 and J is TRBJ1-1; D gene uncertain. The CDR3 nucleotides read TGTGCCAGCTCACCACCGGTTGGAGCGAACACTGAAGCTTTCTTT. It is translated as CASSPPVGANTEAFF. The variable domain in full, with the rest retrieved from reference TRBV18 and TRBJ1-1, is NAGVMQNPRHLVRRRGQEARLRCSPMKGHSHVYWYRQLPEEGLKFMVYLQKENIIDESGMPKERFSAEFPKEGPSILRIQQVVRGDSAAYFCASSPPVGANTEAFFGQGTRLTVV.